Below, 14 T cell receptor beta chains from the same sample are listed, as sequenced in a study of shared clonotypes between healthy human individuals. Selected positively for CCR7 and CD45RO-negative, naive CD8 cells excluded terminally differentiated effector memory CD45RA+ cells. Here immunoSEQ multiplex PCR was the method, and the copy in TCRdb shows in-frame clones only, minus some. In the table there are approximately 720,000 clones, approximately 90% of which are singletons. The specimen was naive CD8+ T cells sorted from blood. These receptor sequences come from a man aged 30 to 45 in good health.

For the CDR3, the DNA is TGTGCCAGCAGCGGCCTACAGATGGGGGAACGCTCCTACGAGCAGTACTTC. This gives the protein CASSGLQMGERSYEQYF. The chain employs TRBV7-2 and TRBJ2-7; D is possibly TRBD1 or TRBD2 (5 bases each). V lost 5 bases, J lost 0 bases, and 20 bases lay in between. There are 17 residues in the CDR3. The V gene's germline CDR1 is SGHTA and CDR2 FQGNSA.

This clone turned up a few times. The chain links TRBV27 to TRBJ1-5, with D unclear. The germline gives CDR1 MNHEY, CDR2 SMNVEV (reference sequence). CDR3 length: 14 amino acids. V was shortened by 7 bases and J by 5 bases, with 15 bases between the two germline ends. The CDR3 DNA follows: TGTGCCAGCAAAGACCCCGGGTCCGATCAGCCCCAGCATTTT. Amino acid sequence: CASKDPGSDQPQHF.

This chain links TRBV11-2 with TRBJ2-1; perhaps TRBD2 as D (6 bases). V was cut by 8 bases and J by 0 bases, with 14 bases left in between. Germline V gene lookup returns CDR1 SGHAT and CDR2 FQNNGV. The CDR3 runs to 15 residues. The CDR3 loop reads CASAAGPSSYNEQFF. The CDR3, as DNA: TGTGCCAGCGCCGCGGGGCCTAGCTCCTACAATGAGCAGTTCTTC.

J is TRBJ2-7 and V is TRBV28; TRBD1 agrees at 7 bases. Germline lookup yields CDR1 MDHEN and CDR2 SYDVKM. The V and J ends lost 3 bases and 4 bases, in that order; junction bases with no gene match: 9. The CDR3 covers 15 residues. In DNA, the CDR3 is TGTGCCAGCAGTTTGATACACGGACAGGAGTACGAGCAGTACTTC. Translated: CASSLIHGQEYEQYF.

This clone was detected only once. V is TRBV6-5 and J is TRBJ2-7, with D perhaps given as TRBD1 or TRBD2 (5 bases each). Trimming took off 4 bases at V and 5 bases at J, with 15 bases between the two ends. This CDR3 is 14 amino acids long. Germline CDR1 is MNHEY and CDR2 is SVGAGI. The CDR3, as DNA: TGTGCCAGCAGTTTATTTTGGGGGTCCCACGAGCAGTACTTC. Protein product: CASSLFWGSHEQYF.

The chain carries TRBV11-2 and TRBJ1-3; D possibly corresponds to TRBD1 (5 bases). Germline V CDR1 and CDR2: SGHAT, FQNNGV. The CDR3 spans 13 residues. V was trimmed by 1 base and J by 7 bases, leaving 8 bases between them. CDR3 protein: CASSLGGANTIYF. The CDR3, as DNA: TGTGCCAGCAGCTTAGGAGGGGCGAACACCATATATTTT.

The chain employs TRBV30 and TRBJ2-7; D perhaps matches TRBD1 (5 bases). Germline V gene sequence: CDR1 GTSNPN, CDR2 SVGIG (reference sequence). Trimming pared 3 bases from V and 3 bases from J, leaving 18 bases between. The CDR3 length is 15 residues. DNA for the CDR3: TGTGCCTGGAGCGCACGACGACAGTCAGTCTACGAGCAGTACTTC. Its translation is CAWSARRQSVYEQYF.

In its sample, this clone was seen a few times. The chain has TRBV7-9 and TRBJ2-1, with TRBD1 matching 10 bases. With V trimmed by 5 bases and J by 6 bases, 4 bases remained unmatched. This CDR3 comprises 14 residues. CDR1 SEHNR and CDR2 FQNEAQ come from the germline V gene (reference sequence). In nucleotides, the CDR3 is TGTGCCAGCAGCACGGGACAGGGGATCAATGAGCAGTTCTTC. Its translation is CASSTGQGINEQFF.

The chain uses TRBV27 and TRBJ2-7; TRBD1 aligns across 10 bases. The V segment lost 4 bases and the J segment 2 bases; nucleotides outside the gene matches: 2. The germline CDR1 and CDR2 sequences are MNHEY and SMNVEV (reference sequence). This CDR3 spans 14 amino acids. The CDR3 DNA is TGTGCCAGCAGTTGGGGACAGGGGCCCTACGAGCAGTACTTC. Its translation: CASSWGQGPYEQYF.

CDR3 residues: CARRKQGNYGYTF. The CDR3 DNA reads TGTGCCAGAAGAAAACAGGGGAACTATGGCTACACCTTC. The V call is TRBV5-6, the J call TRBJ1-2; 7 bases align to TRBD1. Germline V gives CDR1 SGHDT, CDR2 YYEEEE. V lost 8 bases and J lost 2; bases outside the gene matches: 6. The CDR3 contains 13 residues. The whole variable domain, filled in from reference TRBV5-6 and TRBJ1-2, reads DAGVTQSPTHLIKTRGQQVTLRCSPKSGHDTVSWYQQALGQGPQFIFQYYEEEERQRGNFPDRFSGHQFPNYSSELNVNALLLGDSALYLCARRKQGNYGYTFGSGTRLTVV.

The chain couples TRBV7-3 to TRBJ2-7; 7 positions match TRBD2. Germline V gene sequence: CDR1 SGHTA, CDR2 FQGTGA. The V gene end was trimmed by 5 bases and the J gene end by 2 bases; junction bases not matched to a gene: 9. The CDR3 sequence is 15 residues long. CDR3 bases: TGTGCCAGCAGCCGTACAGGCGGGAGTGCCTACGAGCAGTACTTC. Translated: CASSRTGGSAYEQYF.

This sequence joins TRBV5-1 and TRBJ2-7; the match to TRBD1 covers 7 bases. Per germline, CDR1 SGHRS and CDR2 YFSETQ. Trimming took 2 bases from V and 3 from J; bases not matched to a gene: 5. CDR3 length equals 14 residues. The CDR3, as DNA: TGCGCCAGCAGCTTCGCCCCAGGGGGCTACGAGCAGTACTTC. Protein: CASSFAPGGYEQYF.

Points on this clone: Other DNA variants within this sample encode the same CDR3. The rearrangement links TRBV19 to TRBJ2-7; D gene ambiguous. The CDR3 length is 15 residues. V was trimmed by 5 bases and J by 1 base, leaving 15 bases between them. Germline V gene lookup returns CDR1 LNHDA and CDR2 SQIVND (reference sequence). CDR3 protein: CASSPGYGGSYEQYF. The CDR3 coding sequence is TGTGCCAGTAGTCCTGGATACGGCGGATCCTACGAGCAGTACTTC.

The CDR3 protein is CASSGGQRGEQYF. The CDR3 DNA reads TGCGCCAGCAGTGGGGGACAGCGGGGCGAGCAGTACTTC. This sequence joins TRBV10-1 and TRBJ2-7; D is perhaps TRBD1 or TRBD2 (7 bases each). The CDR3 has 13 residues. V was shortened by 4 bases and J by 6 bases, with 13 bases between the two germline ends. CDR1 and CDR2 from the germline V gene are WNHNN and SYGVQD (reference sequence).